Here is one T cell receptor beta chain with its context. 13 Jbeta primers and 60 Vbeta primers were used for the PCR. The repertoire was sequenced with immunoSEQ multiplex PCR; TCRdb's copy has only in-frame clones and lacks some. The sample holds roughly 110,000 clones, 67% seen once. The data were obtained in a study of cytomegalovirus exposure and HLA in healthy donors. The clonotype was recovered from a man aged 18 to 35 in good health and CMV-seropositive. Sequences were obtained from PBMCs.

Written as DNA, the CDR3 is TGTGCCTGGAGTGTAGGGGGTAGCAATCAGCCCCAGCATTTT. It translates to CAWSVGGSNQPQHF. The chain combines TRBV30 with TRBJ1-5, with D possibly being TRBD1 (6 bases). The CDR3 extends over 14 amino acids. Trimming took 0 bases from V and 0 from J, leaving 6 bases between them. Germline CDR1 is GTSNPN and CDR2 is SVGIG (reference sequence).